The 18 T cell receptor beta chains given below trace back to one sample, sequenced in a study of immune evolution from preneoplasia to lung adenocarcinoma. Produced via immunoSEQ multiplex PCR; TCRdb's table is partial and in-frame only. The sample has several thousand clones, 75% to 90% seen once. Specimen: FFPE minimally invasive lung adenocarcinoma tissue. Every receptor here comes from a person between 65 and 79 years old with lung adenocarcinoma.

The sample holds a few counts of this clone. CDR3 DNA sequence: TGCAGCGTTGCGGGGCAGATGAACACTGAAGCTTTCTTT. Translating it yields CSVAGQMNTEAFF. The rearrangement joins TRBV29-1 to TRBJ1-1, with a weak D call TRBD1 (5 bases). The CDR3 extends over 13 amino acids. The ends were cut back, 4 bases at V and 0 bases at J, with 9 bases in the middle. In germline, CDR1 is SQVTM, CDR2 ANQGSEA.

The rearrangement joins TRBV5-6 to TRBJ2-5; D not certain. The ends were cut back, 3 bases at V and 5 bases at J, with 14 bases in the middle. Looked up from germline, CDR1 is SGHDT and CDR2 is YYEEEE. The CDR3 spans 14 residues. The CDR3 DNA sequence: TGTGCCAGCAGCTCATCGACCCCTCCGGAGACCCAGTACTTC. Translation gives CASSSSTPPETQYF.

This sequence joins TRBV4-1 and TRBJ1-3, with 7 bases matching TRBD1. Germline V gene data show CDR1 as MGHRA and CDR2 as YSYEKL. V gave up 4 bases and J gave up 0 bases; unmatched junction bases: 3. The CDR3 runs to 15 residues. DNA of the CDR3: TGCGCCAGCAGCCCAACAGGGGTCTCTGGAAACACCATATATTTT. Translated: CASSPTGVSGNTIYF.

The gene calls are TRBV2 and TRBJ2-7; weak D call: TRBD1 (5 bases). Germline V CDR1 and CDR2: SNHLY, FYNNEI. V was cut by 4 bases and J by 0 bases, with 19 bases left in between. The CDR3 runs to 17 residues. CDR3 sequence: CASSARVGVTVSYEQYF. CDR3 coding DNA: TGTGCCAGCAGTGCCCGAGTTGGGGTGACAGTCTCCTACGAGCAGTACTTC. Full variable domain (missing parts from reference TRBV2 and TRBJ2-7): EPEVTQTPSHQVTQMGQEVILRCVPISNHLYFYWYRQILGQKVEFLVSFYNNEISEKSEIFDDQFSVERPDGSNFTLKIRSTKLEDSAMYFCASSARVGVTVSYEQYFGPGTRLTVT.

The chain employs TRBV29-1 and TRBJ1-3; perhaps TRBD1 as D (6 bases). The CDR3 loop spans 13 amino acids. The germline V gene has CDR1 SQVTM and CDR2 ANQGSEA. V dropped 4 bases and J dropped 2 bases, with 9 bases sitting between them. CDR3 amino acids: CSVVQGAGNTIYF. The DNA for the CDR3 is TGCAGCGTTGTACAGGGTGCTGGAAACACCATATATTTT.

This chain uses TRBV13 with TRBJ2-3; a possible D gene is TRBD2 (6 bases). Trimming shortened V by 2 bases and J by 13 bases, and 13 bases separated the two germline ends. This CDR3 comprises 12 residues. CDR1 is PRHDT and CDR2 is FYEKMQ in the germline V gene (reference sequence). CDR3 bases: TGTGCCAGCAGCTTACGGCGGGACTTGGAGTATTTT. It yields the protein CASSLRRDLEYF.

The chain uses TRBV9 and TRBJ1-5; D remains ambiguous. Germline-derived CDR1 and CDR2 are SGDLS and YYNGEE. The CDR3 extends over 15 amino acids. V lost 3 bases, J lost 2 bases, and 12 bases lay in between. This chain's CDR3 is CASSAGLEGNQPQHF. CDR3 coding DNA: TGTGCCAGCAGCGCCGGACTGGAGGGCAATCAGCCCCAGCATTTT.

The V gene is TRBV27, the J gene TRBJ2-7, with no clear D. V was pared by 5 bases and J by 7 bases, with 18 bases between. The CDR3 consists of 14 residues. CDR1 MNHEY and CDR2 SMNVEV come from the germline V gene (reference sequence). The CDR3 nucleotides read TGTGCCAGCAGTCCAACATGGGCGGTAGGGGAGCAGTACTTC. It yields the protein CASSPTWAVGEQYF.

V and J are TRBV28 and TRBJ1-1; D perhaps matches TRBD1 (6 bases). The CDR3 has 14 residues. V shed 3 bases and J shed 4 bases, with 12 bases lying between them. The germline V gene has CDR1 MDHEN and CDR2 SYDVKM. This CDR3 is CASSFPRGITEAFF. Here the CDR3 DNA reads TGTGCCAGCAGTTTTCCCAGGGGTATCACTGAAGCTTTCTTT.

The chain recombines TRBV28 with TRBJ2-3; 7 bases map to TRBD1. Germline lookup yields CDR1 MDHEN and CDR2 SYDVKM. V dropped 5 bases and J dropped 6; count of bases not matched to a gene: 5. The CDR3 has 13 amino acids. CDR3 nucleotides: TGTGCCAGCAGTACAATACAGGGGGATACGCAGTATTTT. This sequence encodes CASSTIQGDTQYF.

The chain is built from TRBV28 and TRBJ1-2; D not certain. The length of the CDR3 is 14 residues. Trimming stripped 6 bases from V and 4 bases from J, with 15 bases between. Germline CDR1 MDHEN, CDR2 SYDVKM. The CDR3 loop is CASRSTGGLYGYTF. The CDR3 nucleotides are TGTGCCAGCAGGTCCACCGGCGGCCTCTATGGCTACACCTTC.

The chain has TRBV7-3 and TRBJ2-3, with TRBD2 matching over 12 bases. Germline V gene data show CDR1 as SGHTA and CDR2 as FQGTGA. The CDR3 loop spans 17 amino acids. With 1 base clipped from V and 2 bases from J, the junction kept 4 bases outside the gene matches. DNA of the CDR3: TGTGCCAGCAGCTTAATGCCTAGCGGGGGGGACACAGATACGCAGTATTTT. Encoded protein: CASSLMPSGGDTDTQYF. Combining the CDR3 with reference TRBV7-3 and TRBJ2-3 gives the whole variable domain GAGVSQTPSNKVTEKGKYVELRCDPISGHTALYWYRQSLGQGPEFLIYFQGTGAADDSGLPNDRFFAVRPEGSVSTLKIQRTERGDSAVYLCASSLMPSGGDTDTQYFGPGTRLTVL.

The rearrangement uses TRBV10-3 and TRBJ1-5, with D hard to call. This CDR3 is 16 amino acids long. The V gene's germline CDR1 is ENHRY and CDR2 SYGVKD. The germline V and J ends were trimmed by 0 bases and 0 bases, with 9 bases remaining between them. CDR3 bases: TGTGCCATCAGTGAGTCAAAAGGGAATAGCAATCAGCCCCAGCATTTT. The encoded protein is CAISESKGNSNQPQHF.

This clone was seen a handful of times. This chain joins TRBV28 and TRBJ1-2; 12 bases match TRBD1. The trim removed 3 bases at V and 7 bases at J, leaving 3 bases unmatched. This CDR3 has 14 amino acids. The germline CDR1 and CDR2 sequences are MDHEN and SYDVKM. CDR3 residues: CASSLGQGATGYTF. The CDR3, as DNA: TGTGCCAGCAGTTTGGGACAGGGGGCGACTGGCTACACCTTC.

This clone was detected once. The chain combines TRBV11-1 with TRBJ1-1; a possible D gene is TRBD1 (6 bases). The CDR3 length is 16 residues. V lost 7 bases to trimming and J lost 4 bases, with 22 bases between them. The germline CDR1 and CDR2 sequences are SGHAT and FQDESV (reference sequence). The CDR3 DNA sequence: TGTGCCAGCACGTCGTTGGGTAACAAGGGGGGCACTGAAGCTTTCTTT. This codes for CASTSLGNKGGTEAFF.

The chain joins TRBV21-1 to TRBJ1-2; the table's D call of TRBD1 was not tested on the DNA. TRBV21-1 counts as a pseudogene. The CDR3 loop spans 17 amino acids. The CDR3 DNA reads as TGTGCCAGCAGCAATAGGACAGGGGGCAAGGATAACTATGGCTACACCTTC. Encoded protein: CASSNRTGGKDNYGYTF.

The chain recombines TRBV5-6 with TRBJ2-2; the match to TRBD1 covers 7 bases. V trimming: 0 bases; J trimming: 3 bases; junction bases outside the gene matches: 8. Germline CDR1 is SGHDT and CDR2 is YYEEEE. The CDR3 runs to 17 residues. The CDR3 nucleotides read TGTGCCAGCAGCTTGGAGCGACAGGGTGACCACACCGGGGAGCTGTTTTTT. Amino acid sequence: CASSLERQGDHTGELFF.

This clone was seen a handful of times. The V and J genes are TRBV10-1 and TRBJ2-2; D ambiguous. The V end was cut by 2 bases, the J end by 3 bases, with 7 bases between. This CDR3 contains 14 residues. CDR1 and CDR2 (germline): WNHNN, SYGVQD (reference sequence). This CDR3 reads CASSEQPYTGELFF. CDR3 sequence (DNA): TGCGCCAGCAGTGAGCAACCCTACACCGGGGAGCTGTTTTTT.